The 19 T cell receptor beta chains below come from one sample, sequenced in a study of T-cell reconstitution after alpha-beta-depleted transplantation in children. A library of TCRbeta sequences, prepared with unique molecular identifiers, was generated. TCRdb independently ran MiXCR on the PCR reads; one entry per CDR3 protein. The sample holds about 980,000 distinct CDR3 sequences, roughly 29% seen once. The source was PBMCs, mostly from graft donor cells, collected 360 days after TCRalphabeta/CD19-depleted stem cell transplant. Source of these receptors: a boy younger than two who had a stem cell transplant for SCID, so the T cells may come from the graft donor.

There are a few counts of this clonotype. The chain joins TRBV6-5 to TRBJ2-7, with D tentatively TRBD1 or TRBD2 (5 bases each). V was clipped by 3 bases and J by 2 bases, with 11 bases between them. CDR1 and CDR2 from the germline V gene are MNHEY and SVGAGI. The CDR3 has 14 amino acids. This CDR3 reads CASSYGDGTYEQYF. The CDR3 region has the DNA TGTGCCAGCAGTTATGGGGACGGAACCTACGAGCAGTACTTC.

This clonotype has just a few counts. The V and J genes are TRBV4-2 and TRBJ2-1; D ambiguous. V lost 0 bases and J lost 2, with 5 bases in between. This CDR3 is 14 amino acids long. Germline CDR1 LGHNA, CDR2 YNFKEQ. DNA for the CDR3: TGTGCCAGCAGCCAAGAGGCGACCTACAATGAGCAGTTCTTC. Its protein product is CASSQEATYNEQFF.

V gene TRBV24-1 combines with J gene TRBJ2-2, with 8 bases matching TRBD2. V was pared by 3 bases and J by 3 bases, with 8 bases of the junction left unmatched. CDR1 and CDR2 (germline): KGHDR, SFDVKD. CDR3 length: 17 residues. For the CDR3, the DNA is TGTGCCACCAGTGATCCCCCTGGAGCGGGGGACACCGGGGAGCTGTTTTTT. Translation: CATSDPPGAGDTGELFF.

This sequence joins TRBV24-1 and TRBJ2-1; 9 bases agree with TRBD1. The germline CDR1 and CDR2 sequences are KGHDR and SFDVKD. The CDR3 is made up of 16 amino acids. V trimming: 4 bases; J trimming: 5 bases; junction bases outside the gene matches: 8. CDR3 region: CATSDTGTGRNNEQFF. CDR3 nucleotides: TGTGCCACCAGTGACACCGGGACAGGGCGAAACAATGAGCAGTTCTTC.

The J gene is TRBJ2-7, the V gene TRBV6-5; perhaps TRBD1 as D (5 bases). Germline V gene data show CDR1 as MNHEY and CDR2 as SVGAGI. V was cut by 3 bases and J by 12 bases, with 15 bases left in between. CDR3 length: 12 amino acids. The CDR3 bases are TGTGCCAGCAGTTATGACAGACCGTTTCGGTACTTC. It encodes CASSYDRPFRYF.

The chain couples TRBV5-4 to TRBJ2-5; possible D gene TRBD1, 5 bases. V was clipped by 4 bases and J by 4 bases, with 14 bases between them. The CDR3 spans 14 residues. Germline CDR1 and CDR2: SGHNT and YYREEE (reference sequence). The CDR3 is CASSLGHLLETQYF. CDR3 nucleotide sequence: TGTGCCAGCAGCCTGGGGCACTTGTTAGAGACCCAGTACTTC.

This chain uses TRBV10-3 with TRBJ2-3; 7 bases align to TRBD2. The V gene's germline CDR1 is ENHRY and CDR2 SYGVKD. V lost 1 base, J lost 5 bases, and 3 bases stayed unmatched. This CDR3 spans 14 amino acids. Here the CDR3 reads CAISEYKRGDTQYF. DNA for the CDR3: TGTGCCATCAGTGAGTACAAGCGGGGAGATACGCAGTATTTT.

This clonotype was seen a few times. The chain links TRBV15 to TRBJ2-1; D is uncertain. Germline V gene data show CDR1 as LNHNV and CDR2 as YYDKDF (reference sequence). This CDR3 comprises 13 residues. V was cut by 0 bases and J by 4 bases, with 4 bases left in between. The CDR3 nucleotides are TGTGCCACCAGCAGAGATCCATACAATGAGCAGTTCTTC. It yields the protein CATSRDPYNEQFF.

V gene TRBV28 combines with J gene TRBJ2-1; D might be TRBD2 (5 bases). V dropped 6 bases and J dropped 8 bases, with 20 bases sitting between them. The CDR3 consists of 15 residues. Germline assignment: CDR1 MDHEN and CDR2 SYDVKM. The CDR3, as DNA: TGTGCCAGCAGCCATCGGTCTTTTACCGGGGATGAGCAGTTCTTC. It is translated as CASSHRSFTGDEQFF.

This clonotype has more than one count but fewer than ten. The junction shows a germline mismatch at one end, possibly a read error. This chain connects TRBV12-3 or TRBV12-4 to TRBJ2-1; weak D call: TRBD1 (6 bases). CDR3 length equals 19 residues. The CDR3 bases are TGTGCCAGCTGTTTAGGACGAGGACAGAATTGGGGTTACTACAATGAGCAGTTCTTC. This codes for CASCLGRGQNWGYYNEQFF.

Note on this clonotype: At one of its ends the junction is not consistent with the germline gene, which may arise from a read error. V is TRBV30 and J is TRBJ2-7; perhaps TRBD1 as D (6 bases). Germline CDR1 and CDR2: GTSNPN and SVGIG (reference sequence). This CDR3 has 13 residues. The CDR3 DNA follows: TGTGCCTGGAGTGCTACAGGGTATTTCCCGGTGGGCTTC. This sequence encodes CAWSATGYFPVGF.

This chain connects TRBV20-1 to TRBJ2-5, with a tentative D call TRBD1 (5 bases). Between the trimmed V and J ends, which lost 2 bases and 5 bases, there was a span of 9 bases. Germline V lookup: CDR1 DFQATT, CDR2 SNEGSKA (reference sequence). The CDR3 loop spans 12 amino acids. CDR3 DNA: TGCAGTGCTAGACAGGGTCCGGAGACCCAGTACTTC. It codes for CSARQGPETQYF.

J is TRBJ2-7 and V is TRBV5-1; tentative D call: TRBD2 (6 bases). The CDR3 sequence is 14 residues long. Germline lookup yields CDR1 SGHRS and CDR2 YFSETQ. The V end was cut by 4 bases, the J end by 4 bases, with 15 bases between. The CDR3 bases are TGCGCCAGCAGCCCCGGGACTCAAGGTTACGAGCAGTACTTC. This translates into CASSPGTQGYEQYF.

The sample holds a few counts of this clonotype. V and J are TRBV24-1 and TRBJ2-4; 8 bases align to TRBD1. The CDR3 consists of 15 residues. V dropped 1 base and J dropped 5; count of bases not matched to a gene: 3. CDR1 KGHDR and CDR2 SFDVKD come from the germline V gene. CDR3 residues: CATSDLQGDQNIQYF. The CDR3 region has the DNA TGTGCCACCAGTGATTTACAGGGGGACCAAAACATTCAGTACTTC.

The chain recombines TRBV4-1 with TRBJ2-1; D is undetermined. The CDR3 extends over 17 amino acids. Per the germline V gene, CDR1 is MGHRA and CDR2 is YSYEKL. Trimming pared 2 bases from V and 2 bases from J, leaving 16 bases between. The CDR3 nucleotides read TGCGCCAGCAGCCAATCATATCCGGATAGAGCCTACAATGAGCAGTTCTTC. This gives the protein CASSQSYPDRAYNEQFF.

The chain uses TRBV25-1 and TRBJ2-7; D unresolved. The CDR3 is 11 amino acids. V lost 0 bases to trimming and J lost 3 bases, with 0 bases between them. Germline V gives CDR1 MGHDK, CDR2 SYGVNS. The DNA of the CDR3 is TGTGCCAGCAGTGAATACTACGAGCAGTACTTC. Its protein product is CASSEYYEQYF.

This clonotype was seen only a few times. The V gene is TRBV28, the J gene TRBJ2-1; 8 bases agree with TRBD2. This CDR3 spans 15 amino acids. Germline V gene sequence: CDR1 MDHEN, CDR2 SYDVKM. V gave up 6 bases and J gave up 7 bases; unmatched junction bases: 11. The CDR3 DNA follows: TGTGCCAGCAGCAGCGGGACTAGGCCTACAAATGAGCAGTTCTTC. Protein product: CASSSGTRPTNEQFF.

DNA for the CDR3: TGCAGTGCTATGGTGGGACTAGACCCCAATGAGCAGTTCTTC. This sequence encodes CSAMVGLDPNEQFF. The genes are TRBV20-1 and TRBJ2-1; 8 bases are a match to TRBD2. CDR1 and CDR2 from the germline V gene are DFQATT and SNEGSKA (reference sequence). V dropped 4 bases and J dropped 6; count of bases not matched to a gene: 8. The CDR3 is 14 amino acids.

This clonotype was detected many times. This sequence joins TRBV5-6 and TRBJ2-3, with TRBD1 identical over 8 bases. This CDR3 contains 13 residues. V lost 6 bases and J lost 6; bases outside the gene matches: 6. Germline assignment: CDR1 SGHDT and CDR2 YYEEEE. The CDR3 spells CASMMDREDTQYF. The CDR3 DNA reads TGTGCCAGCATGATGGACAGGGAGGATACGCAGTATTTT.